The rows below give T cell receptor beta chains drawn from one sample of a study of response to subunit inactivated influenza vaccine. One entry per CDR3 protein results from TCRdb running MiXCR on the RT-PCR reads. The sample yields about 520,000 distinct CDR3 sequences, about 25% seen once. The sequencing used CD4+ T cells sorted from PBMCs, collected 5 days after vaccination. Receptors were obtained from a man in his forties or fifties who received an inactivated influenza vaccine. CDR3s include the opening cysteine and the closing phenylalanine or tryptophan. The order of the fields is CDR3 protein, CDR3 DNA, V gene, D gene, clone size, J gene. D genes are given only for firm matches. Not all rows give a size; the values are once, few, many and, for expanded clones, a class.

CASSLAQGWDEQFF | TGTGCCAGCAGCTTAGCCCAGGGGTGGGATGAGCAGTTCTTC | TRBV7-2 | . | few | TRBJ2-1
CASSLQGEADTQYF | TGTGCCAGCAGTTTACAGGGGGAGGCAGATACGCAGTATTTT | TRBV28 | . | . | TRBJ2-3
CATSKGLAGGRRNTGELFF | TGTGCCACCAGCAAGGGACTAGCGGGAGGCAGACGGAACACCGGGGAGCTGTTTTTT | TRBV15 | TRBD2 | . | TRBJ2-2
CASSWRGTDTQYF | TGTGCCAGCAGCTGGCGCGGCACAGATACGCAGTATTTT | TRBV7-2 | . | few | TRBJ2-3
CASSARDRDNEQYF | TGTGCCAGCAGTGCCCGGGACAGGGACAACGAGCAGTACTTC | TRBV12-3/TRBV12-4 | TRBD1 | few | TRBJ2-7
CASSPPFRGRGGELFF | TGCGCCAGCAGCCCTCCGTTCCGCGGAAGGGGCGGGGAGCTGTTTTTT | TRBV5-1 | . | . | TRBJ2-2
CASSLDSWGAYEFF | TGTGCCAGCAGCTTAGATTCATGGGGGGCCTACGAGTTCTTC | TRBV7-2 | . | . | TRBJ2-1
CASYSGAPQETQYF | TGTGCCAGCTATAGCGGGGCCCCCCAAGAGACCCAGTACTTC | TRBV6-1 | TRBD2 | few | TRBJ2-5
CASSSSGQTEELFF | TGCGCCAGCAGCTCCAGCGGACAAACCGAGGAGCTGTTTTTT | TRBV5-1 | . | . | TRBJ2-2
CSAKDEETQYF | TGCAGTGCTAAAGACGAAGAGACCCAGTACTTC | TRBV20-1 | . | . | TRBJ2-5
CSVEVADPNQPQHF | TGCAGCGTTGAAGTGGCGGATCCCAATCAGCCCCAGCATTTT | TRBV29-1 | . | many | TRBJ1-5
CASSLKLSGAPYEQYF | TGCGCCAGCAGCTTGAAGTTGTCAGGGGCCCCCTACGAGCAGTACTTC | TRBV5-1 | . | . | TRBJ2-7
CASSLGQGSLETQYF | TGTGCCAGCAGCTTAGGGCAGGGGTCGTTGGAGACCCAGTACTTC | TRBV7-9 | . | . | TRBJ2-5
CASRPRDRGPDTQYF | TGTGCCAGCAGACCCCGGGACAGGGGGCCAGATACGCAGTATTTT | TRBV7-9 | TRBD1 | . | TRBJ2-3
CASSEEWENTEAFF | TGTGCCAGCAGCGAGGAATGGGAGAACACTGAAGCTTTCTTT | TRBV9 | . | few | TRBJ1-1
CASSVGSSNTGELFF | TGCGCCAGCAGCGTCGGTAGTTCGAACACCGGGGAGCTGTTTTTT | TRBV5-1 | . | . | TRBJ2-2
CASSQDLAGGRGELFF | TGCGCCAGCAGCCAAGATCTAGCGGGAGGACGTGGGGAGCTGTTTTTT | TRBV4-3 | TRBD2 | few | TRBJ2-2
CSASIGEKLFF | TGCAGTGCTAGTATCGGTGAAAAACTGTTTTTT | TRBV20-1 | . | . | TRBJ1-4
CASSPALAGAYNEQFF | TGCGCCAGCAGCCCCGCACTAGCGGGGGCCTACAATGAGCAGTTCTTC | TRBV4-3 | TRBD2 | few | TRBJ2-1
CASTPRAVQETQYF | TGTGCCAGCACCCCGCGGGCGGTCCAAGAGACCCAGTACTTC | TRBV6-1 | . | . | TRBJ2-5
CASSQGVQTNYEQYF | TGCGCCAGCAGCCAAGGCGTCCAGACGAACTACGAGCAGTACTTC | TRBV4-3 | . | few | TRBJ2-7
CASNKDSNQPQHF | TGTGCCAGCAATAAGGATAGCAATCAGCCCCAGCATTTT | TRBV7-9 | . | . | TRBJ1-5
CASSIREGSYNEQFF | TGTGCCAGCAGCATTCGGGAGGGCAGCTACAATGAGCAGTTCTTC | TRBV7-6 | TRBD2 | . | TRBJ2-1
CSASPVTGNQPQHF | TGCAGTGCTAGCCCCGTGACAGGGAATCAGCCCCAGCATTTT | TRBV20-1 | TRBD1 | many | TRBJ1-5
CASSPYVTYEQYF | TGTGCCAGCAGTCCCTATGTCACCTACGAGCAGTACTTC | TRBV12-3/TRBV12-4 | . | . | TRBJ2-7
CASSDSFRRSGFHNEQFF | TGTGCCAGCAGTGACTCGTTTCGCAGGTCGGGCTTCCACAATGAGCAGTTCTTC | TRBV6-4 | . | . | TRBJ2-1
CASSLAGGPIGELFF | TGTGCCAGCAGTTTAGCGGGGGGGCCGATCGGGGAGCTGTTTTTT | TRBV12-3/TRBV12-4 | . | . | TRBJ2-2
CASSGRQGSNQPQHF | TGTGCCAGCAGTGGCCGACAGGGGAGCAATCAGCCCCAGCATTTT | TRBV2 | TRBD1 | . | TRBJ1-5
CASSEHRGGTQYF | TGTGCCAGCAGCGAACACAGGGGGGGTACGCAGTATTTT | TRBV9 | . | . | TRBJ2-3
CSARSGRGSTDTQYF | TGCAGTGCTAGAAGCGGGAGAGGTAGCACAGATACGCAGTATTTT | TRBV20-1 | TRBD2 | few | TRBJ2-3
CASTREISYNEQFF | TGTGCCAGCACTAGGGAGATATCCTACAATGAGCAGTTCTTC | TRBV7-9 | . | once | TRBJ2-1
CASSSLGDTGELFF | TGTGCCAGCAGCTCGCTAGGGGACACCGGGGAGCTGTTTTTT | TRBV7-2 | . | . | TRBJ2-2
CASSLETGTGLTDTQYF | TGCGCCAGCAGCTTGGAAACCGGGACAGGGCTCACAGATACGCAGTATTTT | TRBV5-1 | TRBD1 | . | TRBJ2-3
CASSPPVKGDSYEQYF | TGTGCCAGCTCACCACCGGTGAAAGGGGACTCCTACGAGCAGTACTTC | TRBV18 | . | few | TRBJ2-7
CSVEPGTVGDTQYF | TGCAGCGTTGAACCTGGGACGGTCGGGGATACGCAGTATTTT | TRBV29-1 | . | . | TRBJ2-3
CASSHRGQSGNTIYF | TGTGCCAGCAGTCACAGGGGTCAGTCTGGAAACACCATATATTTT | TRBV9 | TRBD1 | few | TRBJ1-3
CASSIQTGGTYEQYF | TGCGCCAGCAGTATTCAGACAGGGGGCACCTACGAGCAGTACTTC | TRBV5-1 | TRBD1 | . | TRBJ2-7
CASSFDGTAFYEQYF | TGTGCCAGCAGCTTTGACGGGACAGCTTTTTACGAGCAGTACTTC | TRBV5-5 | TRBD1 | few | TRBJ2-7
CSARGGAGDFNEQFF | TGCAGTGCTAGAGGCGGAGCGGGGGACTTCAATGAGCAGTTCTTC | TRBV20-1 | TRBD2 | . | TRBJ2-1
CASSWDRDQPQHF | TGCGCCAGCAGCTGGGACAGAGATCAGCCCCAGCATTTT | TRBV5-1 | TRBD1 | . | TRBJ1-5
CASSYSHSTLNTEAFF | TGTGCCAGCAGTTACTCCCACAGCACCCTGAACACTGAAGCTTTCTTT | TRBV6-5 | . | few | TRBJ1-1
CASSPRGTGELFF | TGTGCCAGCAGTCCGAGGGGGACCGGGGAGCTGTTTTTT | TRBV27 | . | many | TRBJ2-2
CSGALVRLEQYF | TGCAGTGGCGCACTAGTTCGCCTCGAGCAGTACTTC | TRBV20-1 | . | few | TRBJ2-7
CASSLAVTGTGGRDTQYF | TGTGCCAGCAGCTTAGCCGTCACCGGGACAGGGGGCAGGGATACGCAGTATTTT | TRBV7-8 | TRBD1 | few | TRBJ2-3
CASSLRAPSREQYF | TGTGCCAGCAGCTTGAGGGCTCCTTCCCGCGAGCAGTACTTC | TRBV5-6 | . | . | TRBJ2-7
CASSQDRGSPLHF | TGTGCCAGCAGTCAAGACAGGGGATCACCCCTCCACTTT | TRBV4-3 | TRBD1 | many | TRBJ1-6
CSPTRRSGVDTQYF | TGCAGTCCCACCCGGCGGTCCGGGGTGGATACGCAGTATTTT | TRBV20-1 | . | few | TRBJ2-3
CSARILITDTQYF | TGCAGTGCTAGGATCCTCATCACAGATACGCAGTATTTT | TRBV20-1 | . | few | TRBJ2-3
CSANEGNQPQHF | TGCAGTGCTAACGAGGGGAATCAGCCCCAGCATTTT | TRBV20-1 | . | few | TRBJ1-5
CSASGQGERDTQYF | TGCAGTGCTTCGGGACAGGGCGAGAGAGATACGCAGTATTTT | TRBV20-1 | TRBD1 | . | TRBJ2-3
CASSAQVGRGTDTQYF | TGTGCCAGCAGCGCCCAAGTCGGACGGGGCACAGATACGCAGTATTTT | TRBV7-2 | . | once | TRBJ2-3
CASSLVGDTEAFF | TGCGCCAGCAGCTTGGTTGGGGACACTGAAGCTTTCTTT | TRBV5-1 | . | many | TRBJ1-1
CASSSDRVFLTQYF | TGTGCCAGCAGTTCGGACAGGGTATTCCTTACGCAGTATTTT | TRBV6-5 | TRBD1 | . | TRBJ2-3